Reported below is one T cell receptor beta chain. The antigen remains undetermined. Sequenced by immunoSEQ multiplex PCR; TCRdb stores in-frame clones only, minus some. The table includes tens of thousands of clones, roughly nine tenths detected once. Pooled together were second doses at about 4 or about 12 weeks. The data originate from a study of T cell responses to AZD1222 COVID-19 vaccine. General study findings and limits: CD4 TCRs associated with vaccination spanned spike, dominating at 160-218 and 743-854. Nearly half of spike-specific TCRs reportedly go after variant regions that carry no mutations. Among the donors, most were white British and more were female, and clonal diversity was possibly underestimated.

The germline gives CDR1 SGHTA, CDR2 FQGTGA. The CDR3 extends over 14 amino acids. Losses at the gene ends were 5 bases for V and 1 base for J; bases not matched to a gene: 3. Material: peripheral blood, obtained 28 days after the second AZD1222 dose. The receptor's source is an adult who received the AZD1222 COVID-19 vaccine. The chain has TRBV7-3 and TRBJ1-1; 8 bases line up with TRBD1. This chain's CDR3 is CASSPGQGNTEAFF. The CDR3 coding sequence is TGTGCCAGCAGCCCCGGACAGGGGAACACTGAAGCTTTCTTT.